These 30 T cell receptor beta chains share one sample of origin, sequenced in a study of shared clonotypes between healthy human individuals. Assay used: immunoSEQ multiplex PCR; TCRdb lists only in-frame clones, some missing. Of about 2.4 million clones in the sample, roughly nine tenths were seen once. The material sequenced was naive CD4+ T cells sorted from blood. Subset reported: CD45RA+ positively selected. The receptors shown here come from a man between 18 and 35 years old in good health.

The chain couples TRBV30 to TRBJ2-7; 9 bases are shared with TRBD1. V lost 0 bases, J lost 6 bases, and 6 bases stayed unmatched. This CDR3 has 14 residues. Germline CDR1 and CDR2: GTSNPN and SVGIG (reference sequence). Here the CDR3 DNA reads TGTGCCTGGAGTGTACCAGGGACAGGGACCGAGCAGTACTTC. Translation: CAWSVPGTGTEQYF.

A single count supports this clone. The CDR3 DNA sequence: TGTGTCATCTCGGCGGCAGATTTCACCGGGGAGCTGTTTTTT. Its translation is CVISAADFTGELFF. The rearrangement links TRBV28 to TRBJ2-2; D remains ambiguous. The CDR3 contains 14 residues. From germline, CDR1 is MDHEN and CDR2 SYDVKM.

V usage is TRBV20-1 and J usage is TRBJ1-2, with D uncertain. Trimming cost V 5 bases and J 8 bases, with 12 bases left between them. The CDR3 extends over 11 amino acids. Germline V gene sequence: CDR1 DFQATT, CDR2 SNEGSKA (reference sequence). CDR3 DNA: TGCAGTGCTCGACAAATGGGGGGCTACACCTTC. This translates into CSARQMGGYTF.

V and J are TRBV19 and TRBJ1-5; D gene unclear. V dropped 6 bases and J dropped 0 bases, with 12 bases sitting between them. The CDR3 spans 15 residues. From germline, CDR1 is LNHDA and CDR2 SQIVND (reference sequence). This CDR3 reads CASRVAGNSNQPQHF. CDR3 in DNA: TGTGCCAGTAGAGTAGCGGGAAATAGCAATCAGCCCCAGCATTTT.

The chain uses TRBV28 and TRBJ1-5; maybe TRBD1 (6 bases). Germline V gene sequence: CDR1 MDHEN, CDR2 SYDVKM. The V and J ends lost 6 bases and 1 base respectively, with 10 bases between them. The CDR3 covers 14 residues. CDR3 in DNA: TGTGCCAGCAGCTGGGACACCAGCAATCAGCCCCAGCATTTT. It encodes CASSWDTSNQPQHF. Full variable domain (remainder filled in from reference TRBV28 and TRBJ1-5): DVKVTQSSRYLVKRTGEKVFLECVQDMDHENMFWYRQDPGLGLRLIYFSYDVKMKEKGDIPEGYSVSREKKERFSLILESASTNQTSMYLCASSWDTSNQPQHFGDGTRLSIL.

This chain uses TRBV5-1 with TRBJ2-5; 7 bases line up with TRBD1. Germline values: CDR1 SGHRS, CDR2 YFSETQ. The CDR3 is 14 amino acids. After removal of 0 bases from V and 5 bases from J, the junction contained 4 bases not matched to a gene. The CDR3 is CASSLEGGSETQYF. The DNA for the CDR3 is TGCGCCAGCAGCTTGGAAGGGGGCTCGGAGACCCAGTACTTC.

The V call is TRBV25-1, the J call TRBJ1-4; D might be TRBD1 (5 bases). The V end lost 1 base, the J end lost 7 bases, and 13 bases lay between the germline ends. CDR1 is MGHDK, CDR2 SYGVNS, per germline. The CDR3 has 15 amino acids. The CDR3 sequence is CASSESAGFSEKLFF. CDR3 nucleotides: TGTGCCAGCAGTGAATCGGCAGGGTTTAGTGAAAAACTGTTTTTT.

Of note for this clone: The sample carries other DNA sequences with the same CDR3. This chain links TRBV30 with TRBJ2-7; D possibly corresponds to TRBD2 (5 bases). Germline values: CDR1 GTSNPN, CDR2 SVGIG (reference sequence). The CDR3 is 12 amino acids. V lost 4 bases, J lost 0 bases, and 7 bases lay in between. The CDR3 DNA reads TGTGCCTGGACGGGGAGCTCCTACGAGCAGTACTTC. Translating it yields CAWTGSSYEQYF.

CDR3 in DNA: TGTGCCAGCGGGACTAGCGGGAGCTCCTACAATGAGCAGTTCTTC. Translation: CASGTSGSSYNEQFF. The rearrangement joins TRBV7-9 to TRBJ2-1, with 14 bases lining up with TRBD2. The CDR3 is 15 amino acids. Germline V CDR1 and CDR2: SEHNR, FQNEAQ (reference sequence). The V gene end was trimmed by 8 bases and the J gene end by 0 bases; junction bases not matched to a gene: 0.

The chain is built from TRBV7-3 and TRBJ2-6; D gene ambiguous. The ends were cut back, 5 bases at V and 2 bases at J, with 13 bases in the middle. CDR3 length equals 16 residues. Looked up from germline, CDR1 is SGHTA and CDR2 is FQGTGA. The CDR3 nucleotides are TGTGCCAGCAGCCCTACACGCAACCCTGGGGCCAACGTCCTGACTTTC. Translated, it gives CASSPTRNPGANVLTF.

The genes are TRBV6-5 and TRBJ2-7; D uncertain. Per germline, CDR1 MNHEY and CDR2 SVGAGI. This CDR3 is 13 amino acids long. Trimming took 6 bases from V and 6 from J, leaving 15 bases between them. CDR3: CASSPTTWREQYF. As DNA, the CDR3 is TGTGCCAGCAGCCCCACGACTTGGCGCGAGCAGTACTTC.

This clone showed up just once. The chain uses TRBV6-6 and TRBJ1-1; D is perhaps TRBD1 (5 bases). Trimming stripped 2 bases from V and 6 bases from J, with 13 bases between. This CDR3 comprises 14 residues. CDR1 and CDR2 (germline): MNHNY, SVGAGI (reference sequence). The CDR3 here is CASSYQEGSAEAFF. The CDR3 DNA sequence: TGTGCCAGCAGTTACCAGGAGGGGAGCGCTGAAGCTTTCTTT.

The chain couples TRBV23-1 to TRBJ2-1; TRBD2 matches 7 bases. TRBV23-1 is an ORF for which the function is uncertain. J lost 7 bases, V lost 7 bases, and 10 bases had no gene match. The CDR3 is 14 amino acids. The chain's CDR3 is CASIHGGSGNEQFF. The CDR3 nucleotides read TGCGCCAGCATTCACGGGGGGTCTGGGAATGAGCAGTTCTTC.

A word on this clone: Other DNA sequences from this sample encode an identical CDR3 as well. For the CDR3, the DNA is TGTGCCTCGAGTCGGGACAGGGGTAATCAGCCCCAGCATTTT. Translation gives CASSRDRGNQPQHF. This rearrangement joins TRBV6-5 to TRBJ1-5; 10 nucleotides line up with TRBD1. Germline CDR1 is MNHEY and CDR2 is SVGAGI. The CDR3 extends over 14 amino acids. The V gene end was trimmed by 11 bases and the J gene end by 4 bases; junction bases not matched to a gene: 8.

The V and J genes are TRBV28 and TRBJ2-3; TRBD2 agrees at 14 bases. This CDR3 spans 17 amino acids. Germline CDR1 is MDHEN and CDR2 is SYDVKM. The V segment lost 6 bases and the J segment 8 bases; nucleotides outside the gene matches: 13. The CDR3 sequence is CASSPGLAGGLRVTQYF. For the CDR3, the DNA is TGTGCCAGCAGCCCCGGACTAGCGGGGGGACTTCGAGTTACGCAGTATTTT.

CDR3 sequence reads: CASRPQGNYGYTF. Written as DNA, the CDR3 is TGTGCCAGCAGGCCACAGGGCAACTATGGCTACACCTTC. V gene TRBV6-1 combines with J gene TRBJ1-2; weak D call: TRBD1 (6 bases). V was cut by 6 bases and J by 2 bases, with 10 bases left in between. This CDR3 has 13 residues. Germline CDR1 MNHNS, CDR2 SASEGT.

J is TRBJ1-2 and V is TRBV7-8; 10 bases are a match to TRBD1. The CDR3 consists of 15 residues. V lost 0 bases to trimming and J lost 6 bases; unmatched junction nucleotides: 4. The germline gives CDR1 SGHVS, CDR2 FQNEAQ. CDR3 region: CASSLAQGQGHGYTF. The CDR3 DNA reads as TGTGCCAGCAGCTTAGCCCAGGGACAGGGGCATGGCTACACCTTC. Using reference TRBV7-8 and TRBJ1-2 for the parts outside the CDR3, the full variable domain is GAGVSQSPRYKVAKRGQDVALRCDPISGHVSLFWYQQALGQGPEFLTYFQNEAQLDKSGLPSDRFFAERPEGSVSTLKIQRTQQEDSAVYLCASSLAQGQGHGYTFGSGTRLTVV.

The chain recombines TRBV7-9 with TRBJ1-5; 7 bases are shared with TRBD1. The J segment lost 2 bases and the V segment lost 5 bases, leaving 6 bases of the junction unmatched. Germline V gene data show CDR1 as SEHNR and CDR2 as FQNEAQ (reference sequence). The CDR3 covers 15 residues. CDR3 DNA: TGTGCCAGCAGCCTTACAGGGGAAGGCAATCAGCCCCAGCATTTT. This sequence encodes CASSLTGEGNQPQHF.

The J gene is TRBJ1-1, the V gene TRBV28; D remains ambiguous. Per the germline V gene, CDR1 is MDHEN and CDR2 is SYDVKM. This CDR3 has 11 amino acids. V was shortened by 8 bases and J by 4 bases, with 8 bases between the two germline ends. The CDR3 reads CASFRATEAFF. CDR3 nucleotides: TGTGCCAGCTTTCGAGCCACTGAAGCTTTCTTT.

This clone came up once. This sequence joins TRBV30 and TRBJ1-1; TRBD1 might be the D (6 bases). There are 13 residues in the CDR3. V was pared by 4 bases and J by 4 bases, with 13 bases between. Germline lookup yields CDR1 GTSNPN and CDR2 SVGIG (reference sequence). The DNA for the CDR3 is TGTGCCTGGAAAGGGCAGGGGCCCACTGAAGCTTTCTTT. Protein product: CAWKGQGPTEAFF.

The CDR3 loop reads CASSLEGTGITEAFF. The DNA of the CDR3 is TGCGCCAGCAGCTTGGAAGGTACGGGGATCACTGAAGCTTTCTTT. The V call is TRBV5-1, the J call TRBJ1-1; no definite D call. V was clipped by 0 bases and J by 4 bases, with 13 bases between them. Germline CDR1 SGHRS, CDR2 YFSETQ. CDR3 length: 15 residues.

The V gene is TRBV7-9, the J gene TRBJ2-1, with D possibly being TRBD1 (5 bases). The CDR3 length is 15 residues. The germline V gene encodes CDR1 SEHNR and CDR2 FQNEAQ (reference sequence). V lost 2 bases and J 4 bases, leaving 12 bases between the germline ends. CDR3 bases: TGTGCCAGCAGCTTAAGGCAGGGCGATTACAATGAGCAGTTCTTC. Translated, it gives CASSLRQGDYNEQFF.

The CDR3 DNA is TGCGCCAGCAGCTTCCCTAGCGGGAGTTACGGGGAGCTGTTTTTT. Translated, it gives CASSFPSGSYGELFF. This chain uses TRBV5-1 with TRBJ2-2; TRBD2 matches at 10 bases. The V segment lost 2 bases and the J segment 7 bases; nucleotides outside the gene matches: 5. The CDR3 extends over 15 amino acids. Germline assignment: CDR1 SGHRS and CDR2 YFSETQ.

The chain carries TRBV6-6 and TRBJ2-2, with 9 bases aligning to TRBD1. Germline lookup yields CDR1 MNHNY and CDR2 SVGAGI (reference sequence). J gave up 2 bases and V 2 bases, and 3 bases lay outside the gene matches. The CDR3 consists of 16 residues. Here the CDR3 DNA reads TGTGCCAGCAGTTACGGACAGGGGCTAAACACCGGGGAGCTGTTTTTT. Translation gives CASSYGQGLNTGELFF.

This sequence joins TRBV5-4 and TRBJ1-2; TRBD1 matches at 10 bases. The germline CDR1 and CDR2 sequences are SGHNT and YYREEE (reference sequence). This CDR3 is 15 amino acids long. V lost 0 bases, J lost 7 bases, and 6 bases stayed unmatched. The CDR3 nucleotides read TGTGCCAGCAGCTTGGGTCGACAGGGGGCGAGTGGCTACACCTTC. Amino acid sequence: CASSLGRQGASGYTF.

This chain connects TRBV27 to TRBJ2-3, with TRBD2 matching over 8 bases. This CDR3 spans 15 amino acids. The junction had 11 bases not matched to a gene; V was cut back by 6 bases and J by 6 bases. Germline-derived CDR1 and CDR2 are MNHEY and SMNVEV (reference sequence). The CDR3 protein is CASSQIAGTPDTQYF. The CDR3 bases are TGTGCCAGCAGCCAAATAGCGGGGACCCCCGATACGCAGTATTTT.

The chain recombines TRBV2 with TRBJ2-7; D not certain. The V and J ends lost 6 bases and 0 bases respectively, with 9 bases between them. This CDR3 has 13 amino acids. The germline CDR1 and CDR2 sequences are SNHLY and FYNNEI. DNA for the CDR3: TGTGCCAGCAGCGTAGTGAGCTCCTACGAGCAGTACTTC. This codes for CASSVVSSYEQYF.

The chain links TRBV5-1 to TRBJ1-4; D unresolved. The V end was cut by 0 bases, the J end by 5 bases, with 8 bases between. In germline, CDR1 is SGHRS, CDR2 YFSETQ. CDR3 length: 14 residues. The CDR3 nucleotides are TGCGCCAGCAGCTTGGTGGCTCAGAATGAAAAACTGTTTTTT. Its protein is CASSLVAQNEKLFF.

To note about this clone: Distinct nucleotide sequences in the sample also encode this CDR3. V gene TRBV30 combines with J gene TRBJ2-3; D is unclear. Germline V gives CDR1 GTSNPN, CDR2 SVGIG (reference sequence). With 1 base removed from V and 5 bases from J, the gap between germline ends came to 1 base. The CDR3 length is 10 residues. The CDR3 spells CAWSEDTQYF. CDR3 nucleotide sequence: TGTGCCTGGAGTGAAGATACGCAGTATTTT.

This rearrangement joins TRBV28 to TRBJ2-7, with D possibly matching TRBD1 (6 bases). Trimming shortened V by 7 bases and J by 0 bases, and 16 bases separated the two germline ends. This CDR3 is built from 15 residues. Germline assignment: CDR1 MDHEN and CDR2 SYDVKM. The CDR3 DNA is TGTGCCAGCATGGGGGCCGGAGGCGCCTCCTACGAGCAGTACTTC. This codes for CASMGAGGASYEQYF.